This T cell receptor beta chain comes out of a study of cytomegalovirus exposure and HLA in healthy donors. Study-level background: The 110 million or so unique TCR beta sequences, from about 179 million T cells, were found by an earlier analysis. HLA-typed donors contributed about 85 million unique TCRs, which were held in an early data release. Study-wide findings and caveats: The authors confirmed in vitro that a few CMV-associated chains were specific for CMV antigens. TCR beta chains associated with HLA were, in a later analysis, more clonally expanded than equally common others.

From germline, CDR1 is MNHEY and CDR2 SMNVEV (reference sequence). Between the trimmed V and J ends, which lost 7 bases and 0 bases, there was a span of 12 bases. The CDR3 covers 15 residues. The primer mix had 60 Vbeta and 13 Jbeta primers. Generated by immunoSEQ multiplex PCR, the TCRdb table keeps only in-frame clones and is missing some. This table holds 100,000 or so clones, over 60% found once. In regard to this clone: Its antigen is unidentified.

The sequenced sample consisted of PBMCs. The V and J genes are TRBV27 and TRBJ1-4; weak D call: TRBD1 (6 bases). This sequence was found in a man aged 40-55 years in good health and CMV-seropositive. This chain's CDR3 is CASKDRSATNEKLFF. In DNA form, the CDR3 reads TGTGCCAGCAAAGACAGGTCTGCAACTAATGAAAAACTGTTTTTT.